This T cell receptor (beta chain) was sequenced in a study of shared clonotypes between healthy human individuals. Study findings and constraints: Researchers sampled blood only, noting tissue repertoires likely differ.

Comments on this clone: Its antigen is still unknown.

Sequencing used immunoSEQ multiplex PCR; TCRdb keeps in-frame clones, though not all of them. The table has 400,000 to 600,000 clones, about three quarters seen once. Material: PBMCs. The clonotype comes from a woman aged 40 to 50 in good health. Some clones in this sample may be carry-over from other donors' samples.

CDR3 nucleotides: TGCGCCAGCAGCTCGGACAGGACCTACACCGGGGAGCTGTTTTTT. Amino acid sequence: CASSSDRTYTGELFF. V and J are TRBV5-1 and TRBJ2-2; 7 nucleotides agree with TRBD1. Germline assignment: CDR1 SGHRS and CDR2 YFSETQ. V shed 3 bases and J 3 bases; nucleotides not matched to a gene: 5. CDR3 size: 15 residues.